Following are 2 T cell receptor beta chains from one sample sequenced in a study of shared clonotypes between healthy human individuals (dated by TCRdb to the early 2020s). Libraries were made using the immunoSEQ multiplex PCR assay. Not all clones reach the TCRdb copy of this immuneACCESS table, which keeps in-frame sequences only. Checked studies attribute under half of the gap to unresolved V genes and leave the rest unexplained. In all, the sample holds about 2.4 million clones, and approximately 94% of those were seen once. The leading ten clones occupy roughly 0.36% of the sample. Material for sequencing was naive CD4+ T cells from PBMCs. Reading the label with the study, this specimen's cell subset or site is: CD45RA+ positively selected. Source of these receptors: a man between 18 and 35 years old in good health. Some clones in this sample may be carry-over from other donors' samples.

The chain employs TRBV27 and TRBJ2-2; TRBD2 aligns across 9 bases. The germline V gene encodes CDR1 MNHEY and CDR2 SMNVEV (reference sequence). V lost 6 bases, J lost 1 base, and 21 bases stayed unmatched. CDR3 length equals 21 residues. The CDR3 nucleotides are TGTGCCAGCAGCCTCAGGTCAAGCGGGAGGCCGAATAACCGGAACACCGGGGAGCTGTTTTTT. Encoded protein: CASSLRSSGRPNNRNTGELFF.

The chain is built from TRBV5-1 and TRBJ2-3; D gene ambiguous. Germline-derived CDR1 and CDR2 are SGHRS and YFSETQ. The V and J ends lost 3 bases and 5 bases respectively, with 7 bases between them. The CDR3 has 12 amino acids. The CDR3 DNA sequence: TGCGCCAGCAGCTCGACACGAGATACGCAGTATTTT. Its translation: CASSSTRDTQYF.